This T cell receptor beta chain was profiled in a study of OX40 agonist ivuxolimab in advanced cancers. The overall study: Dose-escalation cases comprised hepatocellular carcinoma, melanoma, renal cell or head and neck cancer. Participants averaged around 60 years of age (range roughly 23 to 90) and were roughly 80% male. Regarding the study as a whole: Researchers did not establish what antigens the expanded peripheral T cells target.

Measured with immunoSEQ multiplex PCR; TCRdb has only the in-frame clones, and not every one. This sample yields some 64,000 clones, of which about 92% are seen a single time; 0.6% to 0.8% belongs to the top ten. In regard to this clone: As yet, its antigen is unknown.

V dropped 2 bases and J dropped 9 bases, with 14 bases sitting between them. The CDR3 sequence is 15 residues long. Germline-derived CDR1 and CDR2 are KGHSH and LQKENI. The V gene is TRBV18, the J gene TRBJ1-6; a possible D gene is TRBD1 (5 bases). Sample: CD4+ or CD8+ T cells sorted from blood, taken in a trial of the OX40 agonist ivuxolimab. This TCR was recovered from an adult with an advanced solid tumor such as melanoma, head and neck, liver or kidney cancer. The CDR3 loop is CASSPSEGWFSPLHF. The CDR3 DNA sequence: TGTGCCAGCTCACCATCCGAGGGGTGGTTTTCACCCCTCCACTTT. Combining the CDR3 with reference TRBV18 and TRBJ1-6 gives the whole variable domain NAGVMQNPRHLVRRRGQEARLRCSPMKGHSHVYWYRQLPEEGLKFMVYLQKENIIDESGMPKERFSAEFPKEGPSILRIQQVVRGDSAAYFCASSPSEGWFSPLHFGNGTRLTVT.